One sample yielded the 14 T cell receptor beta chains listed below, sequenced in a study of cytomegalovirus exposure and HLA in healthy donors. PCR involved 60 Vbeta and 13 Jbeta primers. TCRdb keeps only in-frame clones here, not all; method: immunoSEQ multiplex PCR. The table has 180,000 or so clones, roughly four fifths seen once. Specimen: PBMCs. The receptor set was obtained from a female donor in good health and CMV-seronegative.

This clone was counted between two and nine times. The chain is built from TRBV18 and TRBJ2-3, with D possibly being TRBD1 (5 bases). CDR1 is KGHSH and CDR2 is LQKENI in the germline V gene. Deletions cut 0 bases from V and 2 bases from J, with 9 bases between. The CDR3 is 15 amino acids. The chain's CDR3 is CASSPPGVFTDTQYF. Written as DNA, the CDR3 is TGTGCCAGCTCACCACCAGGGGTATTCACAGATACGCAGTATTTT.

V usage is TRBV7-9 and J usage is TRBJ2-1, with 10 bases fitting TRBD1. V shed 4 bases and J 4 bases; nucleotides not matched to a gene: 4. The CDR3 extends over 15 amino acids. Germline CDR1 reads SEHNR; CDR2 reads FQNEAQ (reference sequence). CDR3 bases: TGTGCCAGCAGCTCCCGGGACAGGGGTTACAATGAGCAGTTCTTC. Its protein product is CASSSRDRGYNEQFF.

The CDR3 spells CASSPPGGDTQYF. In nucleotides, the CDR3 is TGTGCCAGCTCACCACCGGGAGGTGATACGCAGTATTTT. V gene TRBV18 combines with J gene TRBJ2-3; D perhaps matches TRBD2 (6 bases). This CDR3 has 13 amino acids. Deletions cut 0 bases from V and 6 bases from J, with 7 bases between. From germline, CDR1 is KGHSH and CDR2 LQKENI.

This clone was seen more than once but under ten times. V and J are TRBV27 and TRBJ1-5; 11 bases match TRBD1. Germline loops: CDR1 MNHEY, CDR2 SMNVEV (reference sequence). J lost 6 bases, V lost 5 bases, and 9 bases had no gene match. CDR3 length equals 16 residues. The CDR3 coding sequence is TGTGCCAGCAGTGGCAGGACAGGGGGCCTGGGTCAGCCCCAGCATTTT. Protein: CASSGRTGGLGQPQHF.

In its sample, this clone was seen a few times. This chain links TRBV4-3 with TRBJ2-1, with D tentatively TRBD2 (5 bases). V was shortened by 1 base and J by 10 bases, with 11 bases between the two germline ends. Germline V lookup: CDR1 LGHNA, CDR2 YSLEER. The CDR3 has 13 amino acids. CDR3 sequence: CASSQGPEGEQFF. The CDR3 nucleotides are TGCGCCAGCAGCCAAGGGCCAGAGGGCGAGCAGTTCTTC.

The V call is TRBV13, the J call TRBJ1-5; no clear D. V lost 5 bases, J lost 6 bases, and 11 bases lay in between. This CDR3 contains 13 residues. The germline gives CDR1 PRHDT, CDR2 FYEKMQ (reference sequence). For the CDR3, the DNA is TGTGCCAGCAGCCCAAAACGGGGTCAGCCCCAGCATTTT. Amino acids: CASSPKRGQPQHF. The full variable domain, in which reference TRBV13 and TRBJ1-5 provide the parts outside the CDR3, is AAGVIQSPRHLIKEKRETATLKCYPIPRHDTVYWYQQGPGQDPQFLISFYEKMQSDKGSIPDRFSAQQFSDYHSELNMSSLELGDSALYFCASSPKRGQPQHFGDGTRLSIL.

Concerning this clone itself: One junction end does not reproduce the germline sequence, and a read error may be involved. CDR3 residues: CASLTTGANGLTF. In nucleotides, the CDR3 is TGTGCCAGCCTAACTACTGGGGCCAACGGCCTGACTTTC. The rearrangement joins TRBV7-2 to TRBJ2-6, with D tentatively TRBD1 (5 bases). Germline-derived CDR1 and CDR2 are SGHTA and FQGNSA. This CDR3 has 13 amino acids. Filled out from reference TRBV7-2 and TRBJ2-6, the complete variable domain reads GAGVSQSPSNKVTEKGKDVELRCDPISGHTALYWYRQSLGQGLEFLIYFQGNSAPDKSGLPSDRFSAERTGGSVSTLTIQRTQQEDSAVYLCASLTTGANGLTFGAGSRLTVL.

The chain couples TRBV7-9 to TRBJ2-3; 8 bases map to TRBD2. The germline V gene has CDR1 SEHNR and CDR2 FQNEAQ (reference sequence). The CDR3 covers 13 residues. The V segment lost 8 bases and the J segment 4 bases; nucleotides outside the gene matches: 5. The DNA of the CDR3 is TGTGCCAGCGCGGCGGGGGGCGCAGATACGCAGTATTTT. Translation: CASAAGGADTQYF.

V usage is TRBV7-3 and J usage is TRBJ2-1; TRBD1 aligns across 9 bases. The CDR3 runs 13 residues. Unmatched junction bases numbered 2, after V lost 3 bases and J lost 8 bases. Germline V gene lookup returns CDR1 SGHTA and CDR2 FQGTGA. CDR3 in DNA: TGTGCCAGCAGCTTTACAGGGGGCGATGAGCAGTTCTTC. It is translated as CASSFTGGDEQFF.

The rearrangement joins TRBV5-6 to TRBJ2-7, with 8 nucleotides matching TRBD1. CDR3 size: 15 residues. V lost 0 bases and J lost 0; bases outside the gene matches: 2. Germline CDR1 is SGHDT and CDR2 is YYEEEE. CDR3 bases: TGTGCCAGCAGCTTGGGGGACAGGAGCTCCTACGAGCAGTACTTC. It specifies CASSLGDRSSYEQYF. Full variable domain (outside the CDR3, taken from reference TRBV5-6 and TRBJ2-7): DAGVTQSPTHLIKTRGQQVTLRCSPKSGHDTVSWYQQALGQGPQFIFQYYEEEERQRGNFPDRFSGHQFPNYSSELNVNALLLGDSALYLCASSLGDRSSYEQYFGPGTRLTVT.

V is TRBV9 and J is TRBJ1-3; maybe TRBD1 (6 bases). V was pared by 0 bases and J by 0 bases, with 10 bases between. The CDR3 loop spans 16 amino acids. Germline loops: CDR1 SGDLS, CDR2 YYNGEE. The CDR3 reads CASSVEVGASGNTIYF. In nucleotides, the CDR3 is TGTGCCAGCAGCGTAGAGGTGGGGGCCTCTGGAAACACCATATATTTT.

The genes are TRBV7-9 and TRBJ2-3; 8 bases align to TRBD1. The V segment lost 3 bases and the J segment 10 bases; nucleotides outside the gene matches: 3. The V gene's germline CDR1 is SEHNR and CDR2 FQNEAQ (reference sequence). There are 12 residues in the CDR3. The CDR3 loop is CASSFRQGPQYF. The CDR3, as DNA: TGTGCCAGCAGCTTTCGACAGGGGCCGCAGTATTTT.

V and J are TRBV9 and TRBJ1-6; 9 nucleotides line up with TRBD1. The CDR3 extends over 17 amino acids. Trimming cost V 7 bases and J 6 bases; bases outside gene matches: 14. CDR1 and CDR2 (germline): SGDLS, YYNGEE. The CDR3 spells CASGRRDRDLGNSPLHF. The CDR3 DNA reads TGTGCCAGCGGTAGACGGGACAGGGATTTGGGTAATTCACCCCTCCACTTT.

V usage is TRBV5-4 and J usage is TRBJ2-5, with TRBD2 as a possible D gene (5 bases). From germline, CDR1 is SGHNT and CDR2 YYREEE (reference sequence). Trimming left V 3 bases short and J 2 bases short, with 14 bases between. This CDR3 contains 15 residues. The CDR3 loop reads CASSSKLALQETQYF. CDR3 in DNA: TGTGCCAGCAGCTCGAAATTAGCGCTTCAAGAGACCCAGTACTTC. Complete variable domain (other parts from reference TRBV5-4 and TRBJ2-5): ETGVTQSPTHLIKTRGQQVTLRCSSQSGHNTVSWYQQALGQGPQFIFQYYREEENGRGNFPPRFSGLQFPNYSSELNVNALELDDSALYLCASSSKLALQETQYFGPGTRLLVL.